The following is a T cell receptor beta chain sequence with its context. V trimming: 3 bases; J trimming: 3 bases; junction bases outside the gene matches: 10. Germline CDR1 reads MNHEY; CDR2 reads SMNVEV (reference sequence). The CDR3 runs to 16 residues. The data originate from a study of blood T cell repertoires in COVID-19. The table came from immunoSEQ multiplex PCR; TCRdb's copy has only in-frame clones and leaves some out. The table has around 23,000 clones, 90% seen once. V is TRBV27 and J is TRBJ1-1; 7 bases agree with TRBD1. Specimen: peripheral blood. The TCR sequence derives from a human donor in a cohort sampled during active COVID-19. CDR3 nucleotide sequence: TGTGCCAGCAGTTTCCAGGGGGTCGGGAGGGACACTGAAGCTTTCTTT. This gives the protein CASSFQGVGRDTEAFF.